This TCR beta chain was identified during a study of cytomegalovirus exposure and HLA in healthy donors. General observations from the study: Cytomegalovirus status was reportedly diagnosed by the classifier with high sensitivity and specificity.

At sampling all donors were nominally healthy, likely with unrecorded immune exposures. The CDR3 runs to 13 residues. The germline gives CDR1 GTSNPN, CDR2 SVGIG (reference sequence). V was pared by 5 bases and J by 7 bases, with 18 bases between. To note about this clone: The target antigen is unknown.

PCR amplification relied on 60 Vbeta primers (plus 13 Jbeta primers). Per the original data handling: An analysis that came later counted tens of millions of unique TCR beta chains, around 10 million shared. Using immunoSEQ multiplex PCR, the repertoire was profiled, and TCRdb retains in-frame clones only, with some absent. The V and J calls and clone size were taken over from that table, and D and trimming were inferred from the DNA. Its table lists about 190,000 clones. The origin of this receptor is a man aged 30-40 years in good health and CMV-seronegative. The chain couples TRBV30 to TRBJ2-7, with TRBD1 as a possible D gene (6 bases). Sequenced material: PBMCs. In DNA form, the CDR3 reads TGTGCCTGGGCCGCGACAGGTTCTAGAGAGCAGTACTTC. Translation: CAWAATGSREQYF.